The 27 T cell receptor beta chains reported below all come from one sample, sequenced in a study of blood T cell repertoires in COVID-19 (dated by TCRdb to 2019 to 2021). Library preparation used the immunoSEQ multiplex PCR assay. TCRdb limited this immuneACCESS table to in-frame rearrangements with V and J called. A share of clones is missing; checked studies link under half to unresolved V genes, and the rest is unexplained. In this sample the table shows fewer than 120,000 clones, 72% of which occur a single time. Together, the top ten hold 6% to 8% of the sample. Sequenced: peripheral blood. The receptors come from a woman aged 55-69 years with acute or convalescent COVID-19.

The V gene is TRBV6-1, the J gene TRBJ1-2; 7 bases are shared with TRBD1. Trimming took 3 bases from V and 4 from J; bases not matched to a gene: 17. In germline, CDR1 is MNHNS, CDR2 SASEGT. The CDR3 is made up of 18 amino acids. CDR3 residues: CASSDTGQRGPTSYGYTF. The DNA for the CDR3 is TGTGCCAGCAGTGATACGGGACAGAGGGGCCCCACCTCCTATGGCTACACCTTC.

The chain has TRBV6-1 and TRBJ2-7, with 8 bases fitting TRBD2. Trimming took 6 bases from V and 3 from J; bases not matched to a gene: 7. The CDR3 extends over 14 amino acids. CDR1 is MNHNS, CDR2 SASEGT, per germline. As DNA, the CDR3 is TGTGCCAGCAGCTCCGCGGGGGGAGACTACGAGCAGTACTTC. This translates into CASSSAGGDYEQYF.

V is TRBV19 and J is TRBJ1-6, with a possible D match to TRBD1 (6 bases). V dropped 6 bases and J dropped 6 bases, with 15 bases sitting between them. The V gene's germline CDR1 is LNHDA and CDR2 SQIVND (reference sequence). The CDR3 sequence is 15 residues long. The CDR3 spells CASRVTGSANSPLHF. The CDR3 DNA is TGTGCCAGTAGAGTAACAGGGTCCGCTAATTCACCCCTCCACTTT. The variable domain in full, with the rest retrieved from reference TRBV19 and TRBJ1-6, is DGGITQSPKYLFRKEGQNVTLSCEQNLNHDAMYWYRQDPGQGLRLIYYSQIVNDFQKGDIAEGYSVSREKKESFPLTVTSAQKNPTAFYLCASRVTGSANSPLHFGNGTRLTVT.

The genes are TRBV7-2 and TRBJ2-2; tentatively, D is TRBD2 (5 bases). Germline CDR1 and CDR2: SGHTA and FQGNSA. The CDR3 runs to 15 residues. V was trimmed by 1 base and J by 5 bases, leaving 11 bases between them. DNA for the CDR3: TGTGCCAGCAGCTTAGAAGAGGGTCGGACCGGGGAGCTGTTTTTT. Protein: CASSLEEGRTGELFF.

This clone occurred a few times. The chain joins TRBV7-2 to TRBJ1-5, with D perhaps matching TRBD1 (6 bases). From germline, CDR1 is SGHTA and CDR2 FQGNSA. Between the trimmed V and J ends, which lost 3 bases and 2 bases, there was a span of 11 bases. This CDR3 has 15 amino acids. CDR3 sequence: CASSFRGVGNQPQHF. In nucleotides, the CDR3 is TGTGCCAGCAGCTTCAGGGGAGTAGGCAATCAGCCCCAGCATTTT.

In its sample, this clone was seen a few times. This chain joins TRBV18 and TRBJ2-5; D remains ambiguous. Trimming took 5 bases from V and 2 from J, leaving 9 bases between them. This CDR3 is built from 13 residues. The germline V gene has CDR1 KGHSH and CDR2 LQKENI. CDR3 sequence: CASSNSRQETQYF. Written as DNA, the CDR3 is TGTGCCAGCTCAAACTCGCGACAAGAGACCCAGTACTTC.

In its sample, this clone was seen a few times. The chain links TRBV15 to TRBJ1-6; 7 nucleotides match TRBD1. The germline V gene encodes CDR1 LNHNV and CDR2 YYDKDF (reference sequence). The CDR3 spans 15 residues. V dropped 5 bases and J dropped 3; count of bases not matched to a gene: 4. CDR3 region: CATSLDRVYNSPLHF. The CDR3 DNA reads TGTGCCACCAGCCTCGACAGGGTCTATAATTCACCCCTCCACTTT.

The chain couples TRBV5-5 to TRBJ1-5, with D tentatively TRBD1 (5 bases). Looked up from germline, CDR1 is SGHKS and CDR2 is YYEKEE (reference sequence). V was cut by 6 bases and J by 7 bases, with 20 bases left in between. The CDR3 contains 15 residues. The CDR3 region has the DNA TGTGCCAGCACCGCTTTCTACGGGGGTAGCCAGCCCCAGCATTTT. Translation gives CASTAFYGGSQPQHF. Supplemented by reference TRBV5-5 and TRBJ1-5, the full variable domain reads DAGVTQSPTHLIKTRGQQVTLRCSPISGHKSVSWYQQVLGQGPQFIFQYYEKEERGRGNFPDRFSARQFPNYSSELNVNALLLGDSALYLCASTAFYGGSQPQHFGDGTRLSIL.

V and J are TRBV10-3 and TRBJ1-1, with 8 bases aligning to TRBD1. Unmatched junction bases numbered 18, after V lost 2 bases and J lost 4 bases. CDR3 length: 19 residues. Germline lookup yields CDR1 ENHRY and CDR2 SYGVKD. CDR3: CAISEPAFSGGAASTEAFF. In nucleotides, the CDR3 is TGTGCCATCAGTGAGCCGGCCTTTTCAGGGGGCGCAGCATCCACTGAAGCTTTCTTT.

V usage is TRBV27 and J usage is TRBJ1-4; D ambiguous. CDR1 and CDR2 from the germline V gene are MNHEY and SMNVEV (reference sequence). The V and J ends lost 1 base and 0 bases respectively, with 24 bases between them. The CDR3 is made up of 21 amino acids. The CDR3 DNA reads TGTGCCAGCAGTTTATTTCCCCAAGTGGGAGGCCGCCTCTCAACTAATGAAAAACTGTTTTTT. Protein sequence: CASSLFPQVGGRLSTNEKLFF.

In this sample, this clone turned up a few times. V gene TRBV5-1 combines with J gene TRBJ2-3; 11 nucleotides align to TRBD1. The trim removed 4 bases at V and 2 bases at J, leaving 6 bases unmatched. The CDR3 consists of 16 residues. Germline V gene lookup returns CDR1 SGHRS and CDR2 YFSETQ. CDR3 residues: CASSIGTGGDTDTQYF. The DNA of the CDR3 is TGCGCCAGCAGCATCGGGACAGGGGGTGACACAGATACGCAGTATTTT.

The genes are TRBV5-1 and TRBJ2-1, with a tentative D call TRBD1 (5 bases). V lost 4 bases to trimming and J lost 3 bases, with 14 bases between them. Germline assignment: CDR1 SGHRS and CDR2 YFSETQ. The CDR3 sequence is 15 residues long. DNA for the CDR3: TGCGCCAGCAGCGCAGGGCTTCGGCGCTACAATGAGCAGTTCTTC. This gives the protein CASSAGLRRYNEQFF.

The chain carries TRBV7-2 and TRBJ1-4, with a tentative D call TRBD1 (5 bases). V shed 4 bases and J shed 2 bases, with 8 bases lying between them. The germline V gene encodes CDR1 SGHTA and CDR2 FQGNSA. This CDR3 is 14 amino acids long. DNA for the CDR3: TGTGCCAGCAGCTCAGGGAACACTAATGAAAAACTGTTTTTT. Protein: CASSSGNTNEKLFF.

The genes are TRBV18 and TRBJ2-2; no firm D call. Germline V lookup: CDR1 KGHSH, CDR2 LQKENI. Trimming removed 3 bases at V and 1 base at J, with 6 bases between. CDR3 length: 14 amino acids. The CDR3 is CASSPPGNTGELFF. The CDR3 DNA reads TGTGCCAGCTCACCTCCCGGGAACACCGGGGAGCTGTTTTTT.

The rearrangement joins TRBV19 to TRBJ1-5; D uncertain. Looked up from germline, CDR1 is LNHDA and CDR2 is SQIVND (reference sequence). The V and J ends lost 3 bases and 3 bases respectively, with 9 bases between them. The CDR3 extends over 14 amino acids. The CDR3 coding sequence is TGTGCCAGTAGTATGACATTTCCCAATCAGCCCCAGCATTTT. Translated, it gives CASSMTFPNQPQHF.

V usage is TRBV3-1 (or the pseudogene TRBV3-2) and J usage is TRBJ1-2, with D possibly TRBD1 on 6 matching bases. Germline-derived CDR1 and CDR2 are LGHDT and YNNKEL (reference sequence). The CDR3 covers 14 residues. The V end lost 2 bases, the J end lost 6 bases, and 13 bases lay between the germline ends. This chain's CDR3 is CASSQSGARNGYTF. The CDR3 DNA reads as TGTGCCAGCAGCCAATCAGGGGCTAGAAATGGCTACACCTTC.

This clone was counted only a few times. The rearrangement links TRBV5-1 to TRBJ1-4; 7 positions agree with TRBD1. The J segment lost 8 bases and the V segment lost 2 bases, leaving 3 bases of the junction unmatched. In germline, CDR1 is SGHRS, CDR2 YFSETQ. The length of the CDR3 is 13 residues. CDR3 in amino acids: CASSLGTAEKLFF. CDR3 bases: TGCGCCAGCAGCTTAGGGACAGCCGAAAAACTGTTTTTT.

The chain joins TRBV29-1 to TRBJ2-5, with 9 positions matching TRBD1. With 6 bases clipped from V and 5 bases from J, the junction kept 7 bases outside the gene matches. CDR3 length: 13 residues. Germline CDR1 and CDR2: SQVTM and ANQGSEA. The CDR3 here is CSVDRQGVETQYF. DNA for the CDR3: TGCAGCGTGGATAGACAGGGGGTGGAGACCCAGTACTTC.

The CDR3 nucleotides are TGTGCCAGCAGCTTAGCGGCCCGGGACAAAAACTATGGCTACACCTTC. As protein: CASSLAARDKNYGYTF. This chain uses TRBV7-2 with TRBJ1-2, with D possibly being TRBD1 (6 bases). Trimming took 0 bases from V and 2 from J, leaving 13 bases between them. The CDR3 has 16 amino acids. Germline assignment: CDR1 SGHTA and CDR2 FQGNSA.

This clone was seen a handful of times. The chain uses TRBV9 and TRBJ2-3; 9 bases agree with TRBD2. This CDR3 is 16 amino acids long. Germline trimming cut 2 bases from V and 2 bases from J; bases unmatched to any gene: 6. CDR1 and CDR2 (germline): SGDLS, YYNGEE. The CDR3 DNA is TGTGCCAGCAGCGTTTCTGAGCGGGGGGACACAGATACGCAGTATTTT. This sequence encodes CASSVSERGDTDTQYF. The whole variable domain, filled in from reference TRBV9 and TRBJ2-3, reads DSGVTQTPKHLITATGQRVTLRCSPRSGDLSVYWYQQSLDQGLQFLIQYYNGEERAKGNILERFSAQQFPDLHSELNLSSLELGDSALYFCASSVSERGDTDTQYFGPGTRLTVL.

The chain links TRBV27 to TRBJ2-7; D perhaps matches TRBD2 (6 bases). This CDR3 spans 15 amino acids. From germline, CDR1 is MNHEY and CDR2 SMNVEV (reference sequence). Trimming removed 2 bases from V and 2 bases from J, with 13 bases in between. CDR3 in DNA: TGTGCCAGCAGTTTACGGTTTAGCGGACCCTACGAGCAGTACTTC. Its protein is CASSLRFSGPYEQYF.

This sequence joins TRBV27 and TRBJ2-6; no clear D. Trimming left V 8 bases short and J 1 base short, with 12 bases between. The CDR3 has 15 amino acids. Germline lookup yields CDR1 MNHEY and CDR2 SMNVEV (reference sequence). CDR3 nucleotide sequence: TGTGCCAGCTCTTTATGGCAATCTGGGGCCAACGTCCTGACTTTC. It specifies CASSLWQSGANVLTF.

Turning to this clone: The junction departs from germline at one end; a sequencing error may be responsible. The V gene is TRBV5-1, the J gene TRBJ1-6; 7 nucleotides agree with TRBD1. The CDR3 totals 15 residues. Germline assignment: CDR1 SGHRS and CDR2 YFSETQ. DNA for the CDR3: TGCGCCAGCAGCCGACAGGGCGCTGGTAATTCGCCCCTCCACTTT. Translating it yields CASSRQGAGNSPLHF.

This sequence joins TRBV19 and TRBJ1-5; 9 nucleotides align to TRBD1. Germline V gene sequence: CDR1 LNHDA, CDR2 SQIVND (reference sequence). V lost 5 bases and J lost 10; bases outside the gene matches: 9. The CDR3 has 14 amino acids. The CDR3 is CASSDSGTGIPQHF. In DNA, the CDR3 is TGTGCCAGTAGTGACTCCGGGACAGGGATCCCCCAGCATTTT.

This chain uses TRBV12-3 or TRBV12-4 with TRBJ1-1; no reliable D call. The CDR3 runs 12 residues. Trimming shortened V by 2 bases and J by 4 bases, and 5 bases separated the two germline ends. The CDR3 region is CASSLPGTEAFF. The CDR3 DNA sequence: TGTGCCAGCAGTTTACCCGGCACTGAAGCTTTCTTT.

Only a few counts were recorded for this clone. The rearrangement links TRBV6-1 to TRBJ1-1; D remains unclear. CDR1 MNHNS and CDR2 SASEGT come from the germline V gene. The CDR3 runs to 14 residues. V shed 3 bases and J shed 1 base, with 9 bases lying between them. CDR3 DNA: TGTGCCAGCAGTGACCCGGGAAAGAACACTGAAGCTTTCTTT. Protein: CASSDPGKNTEAFF.

The J gene is TRBJ2-7, the V gene TRBV6-1; 7 bases are a match to TRBD1. The germline gives CDR1 MNHNS, CDR2 SASEGT. There are 13 residues in the CDR3. With 6 bases clipped from V and 4 bases from J, the junction kept 6 bases outside the gene matches. For the CDR3, the DNA is TGTGCCAGCAGACCCGGGACAGCGTACGAGCAGTACTTC. Amino acid sequence: CASRPGTAYEQYF.